The 7 T cell receptor beta chains listed next were all sequenced from one sample in a study of cytomegalovirus exposure and HLA in healthy donors. TCRdb's copy holds only in-frame clones and misses some; the assay was immunoSEQ multiplex PCR. The data contain some 150,000 clones, approximately 94% of them singletons. The sequenced sample was PBMCs. Receptors originate from a young man in good health and CMV-seropositive.

This chain connects TRBV11-2 to TRBJ2-5; 14 nucleotides line up with TRBD2. CDR1 and CDR2 from the germline V gene are SGHAT and FQNNGV. The CDR3 contains 18 residues. The junction had 10 bases not matched to a gene; V was cut back by 3 bases and J by 4 bases. The CDR3 region has the DNA TGTGCCAGCAGCTTCGGGACTAGCGGGAGATCCGGGGGAGAGACCCAGTACTTC. It is translated as CASSFGTSGRSGGETQYF. Using reference TRBV11-2 and TRBJ2-5 for the parts outside the CDR3, the full variable domain is EAGVAQSPRYKIIEKRQSVAFWCNPISGHATLYWYQQILGQGPKLLIQFQNNGVVDDSQLPKDRFSAERLKGVDSTLKIQPAKLEDSAVYLCASSFGTSGRSGGETQYFGPGTRLLVL.

This chain uses TRBV5-1 with TRBJ2-2; D may be TRBD1 (5 bases). CDR1 is SGHRS, CDR2 YFSETQ, per germline. Trimming cost V 0 bases and J 7 bases, with 13 bases left between them. This CDR3 is 15 amino acids long. The CDR3 protein is CASSLDPGRVGELFF. The CDR3 DNA is TGCGCCAGCAGCTTGGATCCAGGGCGCGTCGGGGAGCTGTTTTTT.

This clone has a single count. V and J are TRBV18 and TRBJ2-3; a weak D match, TRBD1 (5 bases). Germline lookup yields CDR1 KGHSH and CDR2 LQKENI. Trimming cost V 2 bases and J 0 bases, with 9 bases left between them. The CDR3 loop spans 15 amino acids. CDR3: CASSPRGASTDTQYF. The CDR3 DNA sequence: TGTGCCAGCTCACCAAGGGGCGCAAGCACAGATACGCAGTATTTT.

This clone was observed a single time. The chain joins TRBV30 to TRBJ1-5, with D possibly matching TRBD1 (5 bases). Germline-derived CDR1 and CDR2 are GTSNPN and SVGIG (reference sequence). Trimming left V 5 bases short and J 3 bases short, with 11 bases between. The CDR3 has 13 residues. The chain's CDR3 is CAWATALNQPQHF. CDR3 bases: TGTGCCTGGGCGACAGCCCTCAATCAGCCCCAGCATTTT.

The chain recombines TRBV6-6 with TRBJ1-1; 8 bases align to TRBD1. CDR1 is MNHNY and CDR2 is SVGAGI in the germline V gene (reference sequence). V dropped 7 bases and J dropped 1; count of bases not matched to a gene: 5. The CDR3 runs to 14 residues. CDR3 region: CASNRDRTNTEAFF. The CDR3 nucleotides are TGTGCCAGCAATAGGGACAGGACGAACACTGAAGCTTTCTTT.

This chain joins TRBV29-1 and TRBJ2-5; D perhaps matches TRBD1 (7 bases). V dropped 6 bases and J dropped 2 bases, with 16 bases sitting between them. Per the germline V gene, CDR1 is SQVTM and CDR2 is ANQGSEA. The CDR3 covers 14 residues. CDR3 in amino acids: CSVRGTVFQETQYF. CDR3 in DNA: TGCAGCGTCCGCGGGACAGTCTTTCAAGAGACCCAGTACTTC.

This rearrangement joins TRBV19 to TRBJ2-6; the match to TRBD2 covers 7 bases. Germline V gene sequence: CDR1 LNHDA, CDR2 SQIVND (reference sequence). The V gene end was trimmed by 8 bases and the J gene end by 1 base; junction bases not matched to a gene: 8. The CDR3 is made up of 16 amino acids. CDR3 residues: CASRPGGRSGANVLTF. As DNA, the CDR3 is TGTGCCAGTCGACCCGGCGGGAGATCTGGGGCCAACGTCCTGACTTTC.